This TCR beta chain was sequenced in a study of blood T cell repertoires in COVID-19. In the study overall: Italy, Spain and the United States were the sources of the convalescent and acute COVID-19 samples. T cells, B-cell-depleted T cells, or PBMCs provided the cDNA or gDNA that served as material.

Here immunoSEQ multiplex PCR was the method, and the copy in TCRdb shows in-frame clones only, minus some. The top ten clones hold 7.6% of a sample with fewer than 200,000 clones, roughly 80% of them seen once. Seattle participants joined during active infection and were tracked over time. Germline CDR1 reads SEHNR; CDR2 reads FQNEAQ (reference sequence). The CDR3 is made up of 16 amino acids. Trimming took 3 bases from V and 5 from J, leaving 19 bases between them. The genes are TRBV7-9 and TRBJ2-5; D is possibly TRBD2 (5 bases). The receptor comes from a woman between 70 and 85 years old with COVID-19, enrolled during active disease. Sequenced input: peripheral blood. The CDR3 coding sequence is TGTGCCAGCAGCTTTTGGACCGGCGCAACGGGGGAGACCCAGTACTTC. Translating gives CASSFWTGATGETQYF.